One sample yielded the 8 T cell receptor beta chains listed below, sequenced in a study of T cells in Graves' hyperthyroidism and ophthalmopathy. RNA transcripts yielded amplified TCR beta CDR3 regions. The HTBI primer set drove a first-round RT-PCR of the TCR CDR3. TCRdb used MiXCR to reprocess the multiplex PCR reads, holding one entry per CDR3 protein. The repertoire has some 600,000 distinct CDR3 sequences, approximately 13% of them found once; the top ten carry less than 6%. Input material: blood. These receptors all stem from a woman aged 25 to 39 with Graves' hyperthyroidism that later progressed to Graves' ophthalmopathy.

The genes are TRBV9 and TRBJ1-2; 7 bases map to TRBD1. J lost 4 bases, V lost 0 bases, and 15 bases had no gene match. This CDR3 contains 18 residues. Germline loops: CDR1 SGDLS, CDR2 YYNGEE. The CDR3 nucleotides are TGTGCCAGCAGCGTAGGGGATGGAAAGCAGGGACAGATCTATGGCTACACCTTC. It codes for CASSVGDGKQGQIYGYTF.

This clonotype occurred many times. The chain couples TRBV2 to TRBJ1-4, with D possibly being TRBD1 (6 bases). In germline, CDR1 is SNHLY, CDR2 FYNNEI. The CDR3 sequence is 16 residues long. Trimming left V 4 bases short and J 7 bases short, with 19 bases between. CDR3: CASSGGAQSDGEKLFF. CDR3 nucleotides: TGTGCCAGCAGTGGGGGGGCCCAGAGTGACGGTGAAAAACTGTTTTTT.

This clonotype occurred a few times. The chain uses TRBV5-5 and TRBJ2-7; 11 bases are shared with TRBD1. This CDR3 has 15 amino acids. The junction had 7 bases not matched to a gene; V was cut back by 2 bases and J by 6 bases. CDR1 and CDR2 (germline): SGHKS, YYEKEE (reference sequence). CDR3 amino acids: CASSFAGTGGSEQYF. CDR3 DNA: TGTGCCAGCAGCTTCGCCGGGACAGGGGGGAGCGAGCAGTACTTC. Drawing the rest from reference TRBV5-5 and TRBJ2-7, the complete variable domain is DAGVTQSPTHLIKTRGQQVTLRCSPISGHKSVSWYQQVLGQGPQFIFQYYEKEERGRGNFPDRFSARQFPNYSSELNVNALLLGDSALYLCASSFAGTGGSEQYFGPGTRLTVT.

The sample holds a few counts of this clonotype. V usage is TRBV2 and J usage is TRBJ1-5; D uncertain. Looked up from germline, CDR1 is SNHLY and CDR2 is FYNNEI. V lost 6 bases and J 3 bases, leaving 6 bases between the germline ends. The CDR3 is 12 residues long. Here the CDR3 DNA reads TGTGCCAGCAGAGGCAACAATCAGCCCCAGCATTTT. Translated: CASRGNNQPQHF. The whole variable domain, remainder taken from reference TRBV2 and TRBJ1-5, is EPEVTQTPSHQVTQMGQEVILRCVPISNHLYFYWYRQILGQKVEFLVSFYNNEISEKSEIFDDQFSVERPDGSNFTLKIRSTKLEDSAMYFCASRGNNQPQHFGDGTRLSIL.

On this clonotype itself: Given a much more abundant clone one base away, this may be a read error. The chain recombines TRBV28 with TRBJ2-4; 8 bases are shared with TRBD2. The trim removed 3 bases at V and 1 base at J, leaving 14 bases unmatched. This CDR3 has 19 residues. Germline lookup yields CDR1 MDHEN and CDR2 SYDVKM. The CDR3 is CASSLGAGPGGSAKNIQYF. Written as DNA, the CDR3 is TGTGCCAGCAGTTTGGGTGCGGGGCCGGGAGGGTCTGCCAAAAACATTCAGTACTTC.

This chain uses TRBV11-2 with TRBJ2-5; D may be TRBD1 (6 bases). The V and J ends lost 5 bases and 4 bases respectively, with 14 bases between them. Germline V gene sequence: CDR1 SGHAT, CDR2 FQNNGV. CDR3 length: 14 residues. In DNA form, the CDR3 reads TGTGCCAGCAGCCGAACCCCAGGGGTAGAGACCCAGTACTTC. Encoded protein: CASSRTPGVETQYF.

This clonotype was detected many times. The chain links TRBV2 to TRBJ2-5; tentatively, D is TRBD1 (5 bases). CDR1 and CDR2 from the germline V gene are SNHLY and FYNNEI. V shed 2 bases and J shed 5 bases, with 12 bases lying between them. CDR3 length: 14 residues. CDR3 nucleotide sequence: TGTGCCAGCAGTGAAACAAGGGGCAAGGAGACCCAGTACTTC. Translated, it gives CASSETRGKETQYF.

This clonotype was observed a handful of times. This CDR3 is CASSTSGTAFSYNEQFF. CDR3 in DNA: TGTGCCAGCAGCACGTCCGGGACTGCATTTTCCTACAATGAGCAGTTCTTC. The V call is TRBV3-1, the J call TRBJ2-1; a possible D gene is TRBD2 (6 bases). Germline CDR1 LGHDT, CDR2 YNNKEL (reference sequence). CDR3 size: 17 residues. Trimming stripped 5 bases from V and 1 base from J, with 18 bases between.